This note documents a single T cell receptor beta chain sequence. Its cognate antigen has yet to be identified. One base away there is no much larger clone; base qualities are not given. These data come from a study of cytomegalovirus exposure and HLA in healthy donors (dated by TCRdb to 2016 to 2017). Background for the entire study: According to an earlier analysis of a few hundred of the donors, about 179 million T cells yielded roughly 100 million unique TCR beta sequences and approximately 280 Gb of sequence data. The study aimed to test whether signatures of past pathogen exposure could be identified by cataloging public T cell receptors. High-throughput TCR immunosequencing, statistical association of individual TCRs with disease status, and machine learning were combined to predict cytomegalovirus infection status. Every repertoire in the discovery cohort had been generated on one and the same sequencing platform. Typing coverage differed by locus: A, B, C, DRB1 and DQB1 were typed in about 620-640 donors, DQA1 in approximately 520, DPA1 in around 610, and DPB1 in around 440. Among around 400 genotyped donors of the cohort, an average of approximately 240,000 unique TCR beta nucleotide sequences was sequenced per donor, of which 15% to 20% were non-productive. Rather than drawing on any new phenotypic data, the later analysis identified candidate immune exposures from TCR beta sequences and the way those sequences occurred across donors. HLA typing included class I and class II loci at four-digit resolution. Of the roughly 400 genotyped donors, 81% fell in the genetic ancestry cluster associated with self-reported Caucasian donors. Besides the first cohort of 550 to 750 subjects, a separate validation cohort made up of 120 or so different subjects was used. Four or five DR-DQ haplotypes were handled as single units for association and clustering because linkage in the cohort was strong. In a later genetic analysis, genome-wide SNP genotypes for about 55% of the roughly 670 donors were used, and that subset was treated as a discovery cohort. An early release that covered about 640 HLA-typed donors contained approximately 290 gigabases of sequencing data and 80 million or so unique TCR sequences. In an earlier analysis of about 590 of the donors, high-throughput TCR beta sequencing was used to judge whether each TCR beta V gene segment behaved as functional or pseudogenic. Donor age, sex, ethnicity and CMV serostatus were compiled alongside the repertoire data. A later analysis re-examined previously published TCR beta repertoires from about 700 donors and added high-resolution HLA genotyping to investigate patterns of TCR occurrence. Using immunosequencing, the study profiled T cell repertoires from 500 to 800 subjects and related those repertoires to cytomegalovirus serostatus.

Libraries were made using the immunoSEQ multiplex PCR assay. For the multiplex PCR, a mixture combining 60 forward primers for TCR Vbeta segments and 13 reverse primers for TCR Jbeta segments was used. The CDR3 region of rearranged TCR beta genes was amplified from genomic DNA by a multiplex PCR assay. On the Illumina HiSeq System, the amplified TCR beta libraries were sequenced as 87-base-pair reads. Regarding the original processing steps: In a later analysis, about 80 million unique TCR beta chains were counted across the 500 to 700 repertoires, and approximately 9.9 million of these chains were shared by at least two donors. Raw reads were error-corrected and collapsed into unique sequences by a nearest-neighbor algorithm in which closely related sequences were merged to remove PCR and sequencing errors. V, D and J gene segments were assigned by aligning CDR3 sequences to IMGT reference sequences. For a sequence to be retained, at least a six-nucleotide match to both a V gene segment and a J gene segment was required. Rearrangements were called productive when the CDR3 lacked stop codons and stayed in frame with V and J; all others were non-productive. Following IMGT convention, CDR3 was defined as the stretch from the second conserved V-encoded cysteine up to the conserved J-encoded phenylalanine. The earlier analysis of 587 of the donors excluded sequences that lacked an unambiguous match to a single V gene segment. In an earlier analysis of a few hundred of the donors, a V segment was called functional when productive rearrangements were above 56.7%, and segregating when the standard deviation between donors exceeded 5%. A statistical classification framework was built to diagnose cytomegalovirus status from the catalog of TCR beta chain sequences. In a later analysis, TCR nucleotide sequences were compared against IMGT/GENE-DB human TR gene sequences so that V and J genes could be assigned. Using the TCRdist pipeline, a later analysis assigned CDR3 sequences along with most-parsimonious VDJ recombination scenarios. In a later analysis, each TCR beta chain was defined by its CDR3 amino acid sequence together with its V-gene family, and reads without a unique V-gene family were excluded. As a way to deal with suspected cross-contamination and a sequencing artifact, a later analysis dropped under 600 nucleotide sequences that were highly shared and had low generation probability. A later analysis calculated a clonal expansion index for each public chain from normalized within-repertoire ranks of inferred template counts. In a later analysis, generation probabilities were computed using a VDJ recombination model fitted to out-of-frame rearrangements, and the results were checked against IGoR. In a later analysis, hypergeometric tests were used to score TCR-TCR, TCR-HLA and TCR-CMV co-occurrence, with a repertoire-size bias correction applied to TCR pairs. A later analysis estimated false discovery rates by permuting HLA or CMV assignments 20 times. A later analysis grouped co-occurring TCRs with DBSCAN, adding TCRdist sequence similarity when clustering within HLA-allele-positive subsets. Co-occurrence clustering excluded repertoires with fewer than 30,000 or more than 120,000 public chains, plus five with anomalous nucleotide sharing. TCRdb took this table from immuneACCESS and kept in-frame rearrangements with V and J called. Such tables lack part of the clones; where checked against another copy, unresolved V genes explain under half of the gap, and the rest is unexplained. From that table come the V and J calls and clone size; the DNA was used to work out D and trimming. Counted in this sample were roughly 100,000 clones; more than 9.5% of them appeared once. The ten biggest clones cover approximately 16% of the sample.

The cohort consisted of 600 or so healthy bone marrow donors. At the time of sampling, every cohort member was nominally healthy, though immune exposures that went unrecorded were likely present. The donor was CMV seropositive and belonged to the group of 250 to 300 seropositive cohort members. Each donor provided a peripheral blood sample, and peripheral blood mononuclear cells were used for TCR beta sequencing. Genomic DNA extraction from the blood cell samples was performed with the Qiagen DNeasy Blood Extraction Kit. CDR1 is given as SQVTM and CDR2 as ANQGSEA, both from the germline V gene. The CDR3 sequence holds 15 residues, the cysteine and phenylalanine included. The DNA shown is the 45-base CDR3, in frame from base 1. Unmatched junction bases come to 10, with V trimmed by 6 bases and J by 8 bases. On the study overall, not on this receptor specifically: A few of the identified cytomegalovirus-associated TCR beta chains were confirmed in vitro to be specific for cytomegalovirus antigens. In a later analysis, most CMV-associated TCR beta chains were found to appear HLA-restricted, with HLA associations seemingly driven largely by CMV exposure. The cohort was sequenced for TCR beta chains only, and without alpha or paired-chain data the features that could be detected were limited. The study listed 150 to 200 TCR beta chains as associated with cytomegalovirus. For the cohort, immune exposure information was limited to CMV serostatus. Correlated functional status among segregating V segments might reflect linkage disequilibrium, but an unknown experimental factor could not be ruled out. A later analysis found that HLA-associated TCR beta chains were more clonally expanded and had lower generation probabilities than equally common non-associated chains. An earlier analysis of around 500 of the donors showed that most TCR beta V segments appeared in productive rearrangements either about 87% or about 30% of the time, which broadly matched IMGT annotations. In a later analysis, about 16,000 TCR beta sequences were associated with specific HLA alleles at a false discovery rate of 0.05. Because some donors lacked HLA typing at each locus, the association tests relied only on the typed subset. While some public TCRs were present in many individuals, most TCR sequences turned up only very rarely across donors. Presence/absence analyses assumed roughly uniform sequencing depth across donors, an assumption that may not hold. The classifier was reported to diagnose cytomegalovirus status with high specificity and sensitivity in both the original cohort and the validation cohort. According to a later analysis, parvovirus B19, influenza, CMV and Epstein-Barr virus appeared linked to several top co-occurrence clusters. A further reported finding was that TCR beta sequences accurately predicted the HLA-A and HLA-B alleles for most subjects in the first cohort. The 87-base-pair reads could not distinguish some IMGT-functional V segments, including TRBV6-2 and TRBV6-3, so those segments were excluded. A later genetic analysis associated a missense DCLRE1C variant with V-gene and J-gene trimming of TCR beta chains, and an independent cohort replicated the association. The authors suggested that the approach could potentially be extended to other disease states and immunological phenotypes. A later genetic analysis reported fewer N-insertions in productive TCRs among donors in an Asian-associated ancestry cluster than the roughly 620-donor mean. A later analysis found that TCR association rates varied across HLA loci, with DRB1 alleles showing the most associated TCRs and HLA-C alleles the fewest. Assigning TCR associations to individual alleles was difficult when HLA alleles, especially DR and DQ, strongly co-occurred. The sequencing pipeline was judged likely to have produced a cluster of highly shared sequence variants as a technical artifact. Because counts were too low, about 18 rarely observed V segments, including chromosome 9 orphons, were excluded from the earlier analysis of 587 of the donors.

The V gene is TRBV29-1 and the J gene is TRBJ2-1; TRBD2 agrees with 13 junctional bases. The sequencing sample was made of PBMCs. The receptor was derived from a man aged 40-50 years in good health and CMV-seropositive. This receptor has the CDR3 CSVRPGLAGSYEQFF. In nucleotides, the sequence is TGCAGCGTAAGACCGGGACTAGCGGGATCATATGAGCAGTTCTTC.